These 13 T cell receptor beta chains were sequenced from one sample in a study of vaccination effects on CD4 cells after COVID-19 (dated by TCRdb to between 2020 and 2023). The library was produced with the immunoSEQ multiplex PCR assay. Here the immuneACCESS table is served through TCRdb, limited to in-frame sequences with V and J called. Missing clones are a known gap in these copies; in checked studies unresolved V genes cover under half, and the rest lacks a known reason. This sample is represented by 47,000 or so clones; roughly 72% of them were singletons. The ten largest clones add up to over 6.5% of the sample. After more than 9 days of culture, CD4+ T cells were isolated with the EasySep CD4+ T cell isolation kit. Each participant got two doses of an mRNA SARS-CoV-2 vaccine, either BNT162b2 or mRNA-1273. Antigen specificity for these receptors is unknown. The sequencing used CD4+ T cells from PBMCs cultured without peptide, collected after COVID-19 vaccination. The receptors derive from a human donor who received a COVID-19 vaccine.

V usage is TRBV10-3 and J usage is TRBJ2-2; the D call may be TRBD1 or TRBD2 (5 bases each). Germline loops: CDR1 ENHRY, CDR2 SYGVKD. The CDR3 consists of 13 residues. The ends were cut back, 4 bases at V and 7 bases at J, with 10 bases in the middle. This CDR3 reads CAISARENGELFF. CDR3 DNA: TGTGCCATCAGTGCCAGGGAGAACGGGGAGCTGTTTTTT.

The CDR3, as DNA: TGTGCCACCAGTGATCCCCAAGGGGCCGGAGCTTATAGCAATCAGCCCCAGCATTTT. This translates into CATSDPQGAGAYSNQPQHF. The rearrangement links TRBV24-1 to TRBJ1-5; tentatively, D is TRBD1 (5 bases). Germline V gene sequence: CDR1 KGHDR, CDR2 SFDVKD. The CDR3 contains 19 residues. Trimming took off 3 bases at V and 0 bases at J, with 20 bases between the two ends.

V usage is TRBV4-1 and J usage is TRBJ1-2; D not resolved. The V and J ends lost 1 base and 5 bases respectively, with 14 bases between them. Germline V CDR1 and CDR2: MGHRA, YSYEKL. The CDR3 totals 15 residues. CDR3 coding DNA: TGCGCCAGCAGCCAAGGTCTGGCCCTGATATATGGCTACACCTTC. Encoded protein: CASSQGLALIYGYTF.

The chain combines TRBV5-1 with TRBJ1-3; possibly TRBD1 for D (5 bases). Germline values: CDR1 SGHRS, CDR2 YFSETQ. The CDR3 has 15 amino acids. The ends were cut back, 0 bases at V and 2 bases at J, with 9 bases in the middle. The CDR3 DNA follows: TGCGCCAGCAGCTTGGCGGGGGGGACTGGAAACACCATATATTTT. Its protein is CASSLAGGTGNTIYF.

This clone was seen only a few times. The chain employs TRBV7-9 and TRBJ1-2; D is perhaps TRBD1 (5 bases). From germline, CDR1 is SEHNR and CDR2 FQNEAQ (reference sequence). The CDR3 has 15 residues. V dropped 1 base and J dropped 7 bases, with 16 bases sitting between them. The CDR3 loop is CASSLGVSGGFGYTF. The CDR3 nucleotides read TGTGCCAGCAGCTTAGGGGTGTCGGGGGGGTTTGGCTACACCTTC.

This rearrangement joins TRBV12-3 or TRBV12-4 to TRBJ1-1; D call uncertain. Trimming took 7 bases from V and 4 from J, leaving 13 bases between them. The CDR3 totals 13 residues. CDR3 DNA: TGTGCCAGCAAGTCTAGGTGGTCCACTGAAGCTTTCTTT. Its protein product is CASKSRWSTEAFF.

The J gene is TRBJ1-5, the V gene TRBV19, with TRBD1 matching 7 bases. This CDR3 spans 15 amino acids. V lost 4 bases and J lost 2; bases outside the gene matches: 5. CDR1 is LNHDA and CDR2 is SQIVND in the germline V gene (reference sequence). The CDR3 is CASSNQGGGNQPQHF. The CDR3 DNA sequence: TGTGCCAGTAGTAACCAGGGGGGGGGCAATCAGCCCCAGCATTTT.

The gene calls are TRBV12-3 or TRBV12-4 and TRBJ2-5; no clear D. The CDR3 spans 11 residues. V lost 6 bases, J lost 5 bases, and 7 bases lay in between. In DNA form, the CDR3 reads TGTGCCAGCAGCAGGACCGAGACCCAGTACTTC. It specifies CASSRTETQYF.

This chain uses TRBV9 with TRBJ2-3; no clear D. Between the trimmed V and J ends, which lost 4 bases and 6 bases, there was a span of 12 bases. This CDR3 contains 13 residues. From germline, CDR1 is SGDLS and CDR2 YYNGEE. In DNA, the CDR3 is TGTGCCAGCAGCCTGCGGAGAGCGGATACGCAGTATTTT. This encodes CASSLRRADTQYF.

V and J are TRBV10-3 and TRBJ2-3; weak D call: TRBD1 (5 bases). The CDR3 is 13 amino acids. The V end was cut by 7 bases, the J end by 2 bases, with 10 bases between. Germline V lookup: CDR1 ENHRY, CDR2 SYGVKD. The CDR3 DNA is TGTGCCATCACCTCGACAGACACAGATACGCAGTATTTT. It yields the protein CAITSTDTDTQYF.

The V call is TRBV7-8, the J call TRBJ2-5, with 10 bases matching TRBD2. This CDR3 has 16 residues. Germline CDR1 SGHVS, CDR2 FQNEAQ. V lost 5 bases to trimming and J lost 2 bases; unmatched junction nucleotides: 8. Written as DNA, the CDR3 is TGTGCCAGCAGCCCGGTTAGCGGGGGGTTTCAAGAGACCCAGTACTTC. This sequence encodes CASSPVSGGFQETQYF.

Written as DNA, the CDR3 is TGTGCCAGCAGCTCTAGGACTAGCGGGACCTACGAGCAGTACTTC. Amino acid sequence: CASSSRTSGTYEQYF. The chain couples TRBV7-9 to TRBJ2-7; 12 nucleotides match TRBD2. The ends lost 4 bases at V and 2 bases at J; junction bases unmatched: 3. Germline loops: CDR1 SEHNR, CDR2 FQNEAQ (reference sequence). The CDR3 consists of 15 residues.

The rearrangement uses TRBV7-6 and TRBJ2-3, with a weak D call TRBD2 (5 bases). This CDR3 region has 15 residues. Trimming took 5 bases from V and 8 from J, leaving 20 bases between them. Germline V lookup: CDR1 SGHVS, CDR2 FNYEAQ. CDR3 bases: TGTGCCAGCAGCCAAGCTGCCGGTATGGCGGGTACGCAGTATTTT. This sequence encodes CASSQAAGMAGTQYF. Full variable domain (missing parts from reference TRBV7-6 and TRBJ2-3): GAGVSQSPRYKVTKRGQDVALRCDPISGHVSLYWYRQALGQGPEFLTYFNYEAQQDKSGLPNDRFSAERPEGSISTLTIQRTEQRDSAMYRCASSQAAGMAGTQYFGPGTRLTVL.